One TCR beta chain is described in this entry. Its antigen remains unidentified. V lost 1 base, J lost 2 bases, and 5 bases lay in between. Germline V CDR1 and CDR2: LGHDT, YNNKEL (reference sequence). This CDR3 has 13 residues. This specimen belongs to a study of T cell responses to AZD1222 COVID-19 vaccine. Libraries were prepared by immunoSEQ multiplex PCR; TCRdb keeps only in-frame clonotypes and omits some of them. The profile shows over 100,000 clones, about 91% of them singletons. General study findings and limits: Spike-specific TCR breadth and depth went up after people got two AZD1222 doses.

Sample: peripheral blood, taken on day 0 of AZD1222 vaccination. The chain uses TRBV3-1 (or the pseudogene TRBV3-2) and TRBJ1-1; unclear D gene. This clonotype originated in an adult in good health. DNA for the CDR3: TGTGCCAGCAGCCAAGTGGTTAACACTGAAGCTTTCTTT. Translating it yields CASSQVVNTEAFF.